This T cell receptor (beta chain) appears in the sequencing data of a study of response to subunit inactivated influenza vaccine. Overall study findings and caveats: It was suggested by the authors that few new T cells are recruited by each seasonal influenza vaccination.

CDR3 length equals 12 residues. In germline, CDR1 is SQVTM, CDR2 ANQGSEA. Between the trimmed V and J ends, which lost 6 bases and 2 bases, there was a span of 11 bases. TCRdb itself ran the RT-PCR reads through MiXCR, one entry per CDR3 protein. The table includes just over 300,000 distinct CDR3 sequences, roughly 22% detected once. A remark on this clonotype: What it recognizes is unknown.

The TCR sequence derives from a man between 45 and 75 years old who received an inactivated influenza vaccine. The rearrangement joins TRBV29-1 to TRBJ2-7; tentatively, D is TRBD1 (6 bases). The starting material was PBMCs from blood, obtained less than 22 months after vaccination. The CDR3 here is CSVVDRTYEQYF. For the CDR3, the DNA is TGCAGCGTGGTAGACAGGACCTACGAGCAGTACTTC.